This T cell receptor (beta chain) was sequenced for a study of blood T cell repertoires in COVID-19. Study-wide background: Italy, Spain and the United States were the sources of the convalescent and acute COVID-19 samples.

The CDR3 runs to 17 residues. V lost 4 bases to trimming and J lost 1 base, with 18 bases between them. Germline V gene sequence: CDR1 SGHKS, CDR2 YYEKEE (reference sequence). Participants' reported clinical history set cohort assignment. Among Cohort 3 donors, those recovered had two negative PCRs, clearance, or symptom resolution. Original handling: Nucleated cell number was recorded as an estimate derived from reference gene primer amplification. The data were produced by immunoSEQ multiplex PCR, yet TCRdb's version contains in-frame clones alone and is incomplete. That table furnishes V, J and clone size, whereas the DNA furnished D and trimming. The repertoire holds 110,000 to 150,000 clones, with around 82% as singletons.

This clonotype originated in a woman between 45 and 60 years old who had recovered from COVID-19. The sample was PBMCs or T cells enriched from blood (not recorded which). The gene calls are TRBV5-5 and TRBJ1-3; TRBD1 is a possible D gene (5 bases). The CDR3: CASSPGAGEGSGNTIYF. The CDR3, as DNA: TGTGCCAGCAGCCCCGGTGCGGGGGAAGGTTCTGGAAACACCATATATTTT.